These 28 T cell receptor beta chains originate from one sample sequenced in a study of CXCR3-negative and CXCR3-positive naive CD8 T cells. TRB cDNA libraries were made by UMI-labeled 5' RACE. TCRdb reprocessed the 5' RACE reads, with one entry per CDR3 protein and no DNA. The sample holds 100,000 to 150,000 distinct CDR3 sequences. Source material: naive CXCR3- CD8+ T cells from blood. Documented subset: CD45RO-CCR7+CD27+CD95- naive CD8+ T cells lacking CXCR3 (TNR3-). These receptors originate from a human donor in good health. Some clones in this sample may be carry-over from other donors' samples.

The chain links TRBV15 to TRBJ1-4. From germline, CDR1 is LNHNV and CDR2 YYDKDF (reference sequence). The CDR3 runs to 14 residues. CDR3 region: CATSSHGRNEKLFF.

This chain connects TRBV19 to TRBJ2-5; TCRdb returns TRBD2, unconfirmable since there is no DNA. This CDR3 spans 15 amino acids. CDR1 LNHDA and CDR2 SQIVND come from the germline V gene (reference sequence). CDR3: CASSRWTAGGETQYF.

CDR3 region: CASTDPLESEQYF. This chain joins TRBV19 and TRBJ2-7. CDR1 is LNHDA and CDR2 is SQIVND in the germline V gene (reference sequence). The CDR3 length is 13 residues.

J is TRBJ2-5 and V is TRBV19; lacking DNA, the TRBD2 call made by TCRdb goes unchecked. The CDR3 has 14 residues. The germline V gene encodes CDR1 LNHDA and CDR2 SQIVND (reference sequence). This CDR3 is CASSPDLRQEIQYF.

The gene calls are TRBV29-1 and TRBJ2-1; with no DNA, the TCRdb D assignment of TRBD1 cannot be verified. The CDR3 has 11 amino acids. The germline V gene encodes CDR1 SQVTM and CDR2 ANQGSEA. The CDR3 reads CSVVRGNEQFF.

V is TRBV15 and J is TRBJ2-7. Germline V CDR1 and CDR2: LNHNV, YYDKDF (reference sequence). This CDR3 is built from 11 residues. CDR3 loop: CATSRGAEQYF. Filled out from reference TRBV15 and TRBJ2-7, the complete variable domain reads DAMVIQNPRYQVTQFGKPVTLSCSQTLNHNVMYWYQQKSSQAPKLLFHYYDKDFNNEADTPDNFQSRRPNTSFCFLDIRSPGLGDTAMYLCATSRGAEQYFGPGTRLTVT.

V is TRBV5-6 and J is TRBJ2-2; TCRdb's D call of TRBD2 is untestable without DNA. The CDR3 sequence is 15 residues long. Germline V lookup: CDR1 SGHDT, CDR2 YYEEEE. CDR3 sequence reads: CASSLRGLYTGELFF.

The chain has TRBV9 and TRBJ2-1; TCRdb proposes TRBD2, but this gene call is untestable without DNA. The length of the CDR3 is 20 residues. Germline CDR1 and CDR2: SGDLS and YYNGEE. CDR3 protein: CASSVSTSGRLSSSYNEQFF. The variable domain in full, completed from reference TRBV9 and TRBJ2-1, reads DSGVTQTPKHLITATGQRVTLRCSPRSGDLSVYWYQQSLDQGLQFLIQYYNGEERAKGNILERFSAQQFPDLHSELNLSSLELGDSALYFCASSVSTSGRLSSSYNEQFFGPGTRLTVL.

The chain has TRBV7-9 and TRBJ2-7; the D call of TRBD2 rests on TCRdb alone, since no DNA is present to check it. The V gene's germline CDR1 is SEHNR and CDR2 FQNEAQ (reference sequence). The CDR3 extends over 14 amino acids. The CDR3 spells CASSLAQLAYEQYF.

The rearrangement joins TRBV4-1 to TRBJ2-1; the TCRdb D gene call, TRBD2, has no DNA to confirm it. Germline V gives CDR1 MGHRA, CDR2 YSYEKL. The CDR3 extends over 12 amino acids. This CDR3 is CASSQDSREQFF.

The chain carries TRBV6-5 and TRBJ1-5; lacking DNA, the TRBD1 call made by TCRdb goes unchecked. Germline CDR1 is MNHEY and CDR2 is SVGAGI. The CDR3 consists of 14 residues. The CDR3 loop reads CASSPGQGNQPQHF.

The rearrangement links TRBV11-2 to TRBJ2-7; TCRdb outputs TRBD1, but without DNA this stays unchecked. Looked up from germline, CDR1 is SGHAT and CDR2 is FQNNGV. The length of the CDR3 is 15 residues. CDR3 sequence: CASSFYSGGAYEQYF.

The chain joins TRBV5-1 to TRBJ2-7. Germline V CDR1 and CDR2: SGHRS, YFSETQ. CDR3 size: 14 residues. This chain's CDR3 is CASSLGGISYEQYF.

The chain combines TRBV7-6 with TRBJ2-7; TCRdb's D call, TRBD2, is unchecked because there is no DNA. From germline, CDR1 is SGHVS and CDR2 FNYEAQ. CDR3 length equals 16 residues. The CDR3 reads CASSPGLAGGPYEQYF.

V gene TRBV14 combines with J gene TRBJ2-1; TCRdb selects TRBD1, and the lack of DNA leaves this call unchecked. The CDR3 spans 17 residues. Germline CDR1 is SGHDN and CDR2 is FVKESK. The CDR3: CASSQDELGGNYNEQFF.

This chain links TRBV5-1 with TRBJ2-7; TCRdb picks TRBD1, but there is no DNA to check that call. The CDR3 has 13 amino acids. Germline CDR1 and CDR2: SGHRS and YFSETQ. CDR3 in amino acids: CASSRDREDEQYF. The whole variable domain, filled in from reference TRBV5-1 and TRBJ2-7, reads KAGVTQTPRYLIKTRGQQVTLSCSPISGHRSVSWYQQTPGQGLQFLFEYFSETQRNKGNFPGRFSGRQFSNSRSEMNVSTLELGDSALYLCASSRDREDEQYFGPGTRLTVT.

V usage is TRBV23-1 and J usage is TRBJ1-6; TCRdb names TRBD1, which stays unverified in the absence of DNA. TRBV23-1 is identified as an open reading frame with a role that is uncertain. The CDR3 runs 12 residues. The CDR3 spells CAWGSRNSPLHF.

The chain uses TRBV29-1 and TRBJ2-4; TCRdb's D call of TRBD1 is untestable without DNA. The length of the CDR3 is 15 residues. In germline, CDR1 is SQVTM, CDR2 ANQGSEA. This CDR3 reads CSVDGQGSGKNIQYF.

The chain has TRBV2 and TRBJ2-1; TCRdb's D call of TRBD2 is untestable without DNA. Germline lookup yields CDR1 SNHLY and CDR2 FYNNEI. CDR3 length equals 15 residues. The CDR3 is CASRVAGGPYNEQFF.

The chain combines TRBV7-9 with TRBJ2-1; lacking DNA, the TRBD2 call made by TCRdb goes unchecked. The CDR3 is made up of 15 amino acids. Germline V gene data show CDR1 as SEHNR and CDR2 as FQNEAQ (reference sequence). CDR3: CASSPRLAGVAEQFF.

The rearrangement uses TRBV7-9 and TRBJ2-7; no DNA is available, so the TRBD2 call from TCRdb remains unchecked. Germline V gives CDR1 SEHNR, CDR2 FQNEAQ (reference sequence). This CDR3 contains 14 residues. CDR3 protein: CASSALLAPGEQYF. The whole variable domain, remainder taken from reference TRBV7-9 and TRBJ2-7, is DTGVSQNPRHKITKRGQNVTFRCDPISEHNRLYWYRQTLGQGPEFLTYFQNEAQLEKSRLLSDRFSAERPKGSFSTLEIQRTEQGDSAMYLCASSALLAPGEQYFGPGTRLTVT.

This chain joins TRBV29-1 and TRBJ2-7. The CDR3 has 13 amino acids. CDR1 SQVTM and CDR2 ANQGSEA come from the germline V gene. CDR3 loop: CSVQTGATYEQYF.

This chain uses TRBV11-2 with TRBJ2-1; TCRdb designates TRBD2, a call that cannot be tested without DNA. The CDR3 runs 17 residues. CDR1 and CDR2 (germline): SGHAT, FQNNGV. This CDR3 reads CASSVHSGRAFYNEQFF.

This chain uses TRBV2 with TRBJ2-1; without DNA, the TCRdb call of TRBD2 cannot be checked. The CDR3 has 16 amino acids. Germline CDR1 is SNHLY and CDR2 is FYNNEI. CDR3 in amino acids: CASSEDGASGYNEQFF.

The genes are TRBV21-1 and TRBJ1-6; the D gene TCRdb calls, TRBD1, cannot be checked with no DNA. TRBV21-1 is recorded as a pseudogene. This CDR3 spans 12 amino acids. The CDR3 loop is CASSKARVFLHF.

The chain joins TRBV20-1 to TRBJ2-7; there is no DNA to check the TCRdb D call of TRBD1. Germline V gives CDR1 DFQATT, CDR2 SNEGSKA (reference sequence). The CDR3 has 14 residues. The CDR3 sequence is CSAGGSGVGYEQYF.

The rearrangement links TRBV29-1 to TRBJ2-5; the TCRdb call, TRBD1, lacks DNA for checking. This CDR3 spans 12 amino acids. Germline assignment: CDR1 SQVTM and CDR2 ANQGSEA. The chain's CDR3 is CSVGTGHQTQYF.

V gene TRBV12-3 or TRBV12-4 combines with J gene TRBJ1-5; the D gene TCRdb calls, TRBD1, cannot be checked with no DNA. CDR3 size: 14 residues. The CDR3 sequence is CASSGQGENQPQHF.